The 3 T cell receptor beta chains below all came from one sample that was sequenced in a study of identical twins. One entry per CDR3 protein results from TCRdb running MiXCR on the 5' RACE reads. The sample holds some 790,000 distinct CDR3 sequences, roughly 18% seen once. The same data also contributed to another study, on T cells expressing NK-cell markers.

The sample comprised PBMCs. Receptors originate from a young woman in good health.

This clonotype was counted at least ten times. The gene calls are TRBV5-6 and TRBJ1-1, with D uncertain. Per germline, CDR1 SGHDT and CDR2 YYEEEE. Between the trimmed V and J ends, which lost 0 bases and 6 bases, there was a span of 6 bases. This CDR3 is 12 amino acids long. CDR3 bases: TGTGCCAGCAGCTTGGGGTCGTCTGAAGCTTTCTTT. Its protein product is CASSLGSSEAFF. Complete variable domain (other parts from reference TRBV5-6 and TRBJ1-1): DAGVTQSPTHLIKTRGQQVTLRCSPKSGHDTVSWYQQALGQGPQFIFQYYEEEERQRGNFPDRFSGHQFPNYSSELNVNALLLGDSALYLCASSLGSSEAFFGQGTRLTVV.

This chain connects TRBV12-3 or TRBV12-4 to TRBJ1-2; perhaps TRBD1 as D (6 bases). V lost 6 bases and J 4 bases, leaving 12 bases between the germline ends. CDR3 length: 13 residues. The CDR3 DNA sequence: TGTGCCAGCAGACAGATACAGGGCTATGGCTACACCTTC. The encoded protein is CASRQIQGYGYTF.

The V call is TRBV6-1, the J call TRBJ2-1, with 12 nucleotides matching TRBD2. CDR1 MNHNS and CDR2 SASEGT come from the germline V gene. Trimming at V came to 6 bases and at J to 5 bases, leaving 11 bases not matched to a gene. This CDR3 region has 17 residues. This CDR3 is CASSSRTSGTADNEQFF. CDR3 sequence (DNA): TGTGCCAGCAGCTCCCGGACTAGCGGGACGGCGGACAATGAGCAGTTCTTC.